The 21 T cell receptor beta chains below come from one sample, sequenced in a study of CD8 T cells in ankylosing spondylitis. These receptors lack a known antigen. Each CDR3 protein is one row after TCRdb ran MiXCR on the 5' RACE reads. Of more than 600,000 distinct CDR3 sequences in the sample, 15% to 20% were seen once. Study-level points and caveats: Made up of fewer than 10 highly homologous variants, a TCR beta motif appeared characteristic of ankylosing spondylitis blood.

The material sequenced was blood, either unsorted or a sorted T cell fraction (not recorded which). The receptors shown here come from a male donor with ankylosing spondylitis.

The V gene is TRBV27, the J gene TRBJ2-1, with D uncertain. The germline V gene has CDR1 MNHEY and CDR2 SMNVEV (reference sequence). Trimming removed 4 bases from V and 9 bases from J, with 10 bases in between. This CDR3 contains 12 residues. The CDR3 region is CASSSGSGEQFF. In DNA form, the CDR3 reads TGTGCCAGCAGTTCTGGCTCCGGTGAGCAGTTCTTC.

The V and J genes are TRBV5-1 and TRBJ2-7, with 11 bases fitting TRBD1. V shed 3 bases, J shed 4 bases, and the junction held 3 bases outside the gene matches. Germline CDR1 and CDR2: SGHRS and YFSETQ. The CDR3 totals 14 residues. CDR3 sequence: CASSWTGGGYEQYF. CDR3 DNA sequence: TGCGCCAGCAGCTGGACAGGGGGCGGTTACGAGCAGTACTTC.

J is TRBJ2-1 and V is TRBV20-1; the match to TRBD1 covers 7 bases. V lost 6 bases and J lost 3; bases outside the gene matches: 5. Germline CDR1 reads DFQATT; CDR2 reads SNEGSKA (reference sequence). The CDR3 consists of 13 residues. CDR3 in amino acids: CSAGTVDYNEQFF. CDR3 DNA: TGCAGTGCCGGGACAGTTGACTACAATGAGCAGTTCTTC.

The rearrangement joins TRBV10-3 to TRBJ1-5; no clear D. Germline values: CDR1 ENHRY, CDR2 SYGVKD. The CDR3 spans 14 residues. With 8 bases removed from V and 7 bases from J, the gap between germline ends came to 18 bases. CDR3 coding DNA: TGTGCCATCTCTCTGAACCCCCACGGGCAGCCCCAGCATTTT. Amino acid sequence: CAISLNPHGQPQHF.

This clonotype was observed a few times. The rearrangement links TRBV7-2 to TRBJ2-7, with D perhaps matching TRBD1 (5 bases). V shed 4 bases and J shed 3 bases, with 19 bases lying between them. Per the germline V gene, CDR1 is SGHTA and CDR2 is FQGNSA. This CDR3 has 16 amino acids. The CDR3 reads CASSSAIWGRDYEQYF. Written as DNA, the CDR3 is TGTGCCAGCAGCTCCGCCATATGGGGCAGAGACTACGAGCAGTACTTC.

This clonotype showed up just a few times. This chain uses TRBV20-1 with TRBJ1-1; no definite D call. The CDR3 has 13 amino acids. Germline CDR1 reads DFQATT; CDR2 reads SNEGSKA (reference sequence). V was trimmed by 5 bases and J by 2 bases, leaving 12 bases between them. The CDR3: CSAEYTSNTEAFF. The CDR3 DNA reads TGCAGTGCTGAGTATACAAGTAACACTGAAGCTTTCTTT.

This clonotype has a handful of counts. CDR3: CASSLAPGGKDEQFF. Here the CDR3 DNA reads TGCGCCAGCAGCTTGGCCCCAGGGGGCAAGGATGAGCAGTTCTTC. This sequence joins TRBV5-1 and TRBJ2-1, with TRBD1 identical over 8 bases. The CDR3 is made up of 15 amino acids. With V trimmed by 0 bases and J by 8 bases, 7 bases remained unmatched. The germline V gene has CDR1 SGHRS and CDR2 YFSETQ.

This clonotype was counted between two and nine times. The genes are TRBV12-3 or TRBV12-4 and TRBJ1-1; possibly TRBD1 for D (5 bases). The CDR3 sequence is 12 residues long. Trimming took 3 bases from V and 9 from J, leaving 11 bases between them. The chain's CDR3 is CASSFEDSQAFF. For the CDR3, the DNA is TGTGCCAGCAGTTTCGAAGACAGCCAAGCTTTCTTT.

Regarding this clonotype: At one end the junction does not follow the germline gene, possibly because of a read error. The chain combines TRBV5-1 with TRBJ2-2; a possible D gene is TRBD1 (6 bases). Germline loops: CDR1 SGHRS, CDR2 YFSETQ. The CDR3 covers 15 residues. As DNA, the CDR3 is TGCGCCAGCAGCTCAGGACAGAAGAACACCGGGGTGCTGTTTTTT. Its translation is CASSSGQKNTGVLFF.

This clonotype was seen a few times. This rearrangement joins TRBV6-1 to TRBJ1-1; no firm D call. The CDR3 is made up of 13 amino acids. The V end lost 6 bases, the J end lost 0 bases, and 8 bases lay between the germline ends. The germline CDR1 and CDR2 sequences are MNHNS and SASEGT. The CDR3 loop is CASRFQVNTEAFF. The CDR3, as DNA: TGTGCCAGCAGATTCCAGGTGAACACTGAAGCTTTCTTT.

The chain has TRBV7-3 and TRBJ2-7, with D perhaps matching TRBD1 or TRBD2 (5 bases each). Germline loops: CDR1 SGHTA, CDR2 FQGTGA. CDR3 length: 12 residues. V was pared by 8 bases and J by 3 bases, with 11 bases between. The DNA for the CDR3 is TGTGCCAGCGGGACCGACGACTACGAGCAGTACTTC. It codes for CASGTDDYEQYF.

This chain connects TRBV7-2 to TRBJ2-7; 7 bases match TRBD1. The germline V gene has CDR1 SGHTA and CDR2 FQGNSA. CDR3 size: 14 residues. The V and J ends lost 5 bases and 6 bases, in that order; junction bases with no gene match: 10. In DNA form, the CDR3 reads TGTGCCAGCAGCCCGATGACAGGGAATCTCGAGCAGTACTTC. Encoded protein: CASSPMTGNLEQYF.

The chain links TRBV14 to TRBJ2-1; D is uncertain. The V end lost 1 base, the J end lost 2 bases, and 9 bases lay between the germline ends. The CDR3 sequence is 15 residues long. Germline V gene data show CDR1 as SGHDN and CDR2 as FVKESK. The CDR3 is CASSQVLLTYNEQFF. The CDR3 coding sequence is TGTGCCAGCAGCCAAGTACTCCTAACCTACAATGAGCAGTTCTTC.

In DNA, the CDR3 is TGCGCCAGCAGCTCTTTCGACAGGGGCGGTGAAGCTTTCTTT. It translates to CASSSFDRGGEAFF. The V call is TRBV5-1, the J call TRBJ1-1; 8 nucleotides agree with TRBD1. This CDR3 contains 14 residues. V trimming: 3 bases; J trimming: 7 bases; junction bases outside the gene matches: 8. CDR1 SGHRS and CDR2 YFSETQ come from the germline V gene.

The chain joins TRBV4-2 to TRBJ2-5; TRBD2 might be the D (5 bases). The CDR3 consists of 18 residues. The germline gives CDR1 LGHNA, CDR2 YNFKEQ. V was shortened by 0 bases and J by 3 bases, with 20 bases between the two germline ends. The CDR3 spells CASSQEGLADELKETQYF. CDR3 sequence (DNA): TGTGCCAGCAGCCAAGAAGGGCTAGCAGATGAATTGAAAGAGACCCAGTACTTC.

The V gene is TRBV15, the J gene TRBJ2-1, with 13 nucleotides matching TRBD2. This CDR3 region has 20 residues. Germline V gives CDR1 LNHNV, CDR2 YYDKDF (reference sequence). V gave up 0 bases and J gave up 7 bases; unmatched junction bases: 15. CDR3 protein: CATSRDSLGLAGVGMNEQFF. The CDR3 bases are TGTGCCACCAGCAGAGATAGCCTCGGACTAGCGGGAGTAGGCATGAATGAGCAGTTCTTC.

This clonotype was found a few times. The V call is TRBV7-9, the J call TRBJ2-7; TRBD1 matches 12 bases. The CDR3 extends over 16 amino acids. Germline CDR1 reads SEHNR; CDR2 reads FQNEAQ (reference sequence). J lost 3 bases, V lost 6 bases, and 9 bases had no gene match. CDR3 residues: CASSSGTGGGVYEQYF. The CDR3 bases are TGTGCCAGCAGTTCCGGGACAGGGGGCGGTGTCTACGAGCAGTACTTC.

The J gene is TRBJ1-4, the V gene TRBV11-2; D is unclear. The CDR3 contains 13 residues. The V and J ends lost 5 bases and 1 base respectively, with 5 bases between them. Per germline, CDR1 SGHAT and CDR2 FQNNGV. CDR3 bases: TGTGCCAGCAGCGGAGAAACTAATGAAAAACTGTTTTTT. This codes for CASSGETNEKLFF. The entire variable domain, with the rest obtained from reference TRBV11-2 and TRBJ1-4, is as follows: EAGVAQSPRYKIIEKRQSVAFWCNPISGHATLYWYQQILGQGPKLLIQFQNNGVVDDSQLPKDRFSAERLKGVDSTLKIQPAKLEDSAVYLCASSGETNEKLFFGSGTQLSVL.

The CDR3 loop reads CASSLHWQSNQPQHF. The DNA for the CDR3 is TGTGCCAGCAGCTTACATTGGCAGTCAAATCAGCCCCAGCATTTT. The chain carries TRBV7-8 and TRBJ1-5; D uncertain. CDR1 is SGHVS, CDR2 FQNEAQ, per germline. This CDR3 region has 15 residues. V dropped 2 bases and J dropped 4 bases, with 12 bases sitting between them.

This clonotype appeared a few times. In nucleotides, the CDR3 is TGTGCCAGCAGTTTCCTCGGACAGGGGTACAATGAGCAGTTCTTC. Protein sequence: CASSFLGQGYNEQFF. The V and J genes are TRBV12-3 or TRBV12-4 and TRBJ2-1; 9 nucleotides agree with TRBD1. The V gene end was trimmed by 3 bases and the J gene end by 4 bases; junction bases not matched to a gene: 4. The CDR3 consists of 15 residues.

The chain combines TRBV7-2 with TRBJ2-5; D possibly uses TRBD1 or TRBD2 (6 bases each). The CDR3 spans 15 residues. Deletions cut 4 bases from V and 5 bases from J, with 17 bases between. Germline assignment: CDR1 SGHTA and CDR2 FQGNSA. CDR3 region: CASSSLLGGAETQYF. DNA of the CDR3: TGTGCCAGCAGCTCGCTTCTGGGGGGCGCGGAGACCCAGTACTTC.